This TCR beta chain was recorded in a study of cytomegalovirus exposure and HLA in healthy donors. The CDR3 has 16 amino acids. The V end lost 1 base, the J end lost 0 bases, and 13 bases lay between the germline ends. Germline values: CDR1 GTSNPN, CDR2 SVGIG (reference sequence). Repertoires were generated with immunoSEQ multiplex PCR, while TCRdb's copy carries only in-frame clones and drops some. The sample has approximately 280,000 clones; 70% to 90% are singletons. The clonotype comes from a woman aged 18-29 years in good health and CMV-seronegative. The J gene is TRBJ1-5, the V gene TRBV30, with D uncertain. Sequencing was done on a sample of PBMCs. The CDR3 reads CAWSAPSSYSNQPQHF. CDR3 nucleotide sequence: TGTGCCTGGAGTGCCCCGAGTAGTTATAGCAATCAGCCCCAGCATTTT.